The entry below gives a single TCR beta chain sequence along with its context. Per the authors' pipeline: After removing out-of-frame reads, 2 million to 2.5 million distinct TCRbeta sequences remained. The method was immunoSEQ multiplex PCR; TCRdb's version includes in-frame clones alone and lacks a portion of them. That table gives V, J and clone size, and the DNA gave D and trimming. The sample has 85,000 to 100,000 clones, roughly 80% seen once; the top ten hold less than 4.5%. The data stem from a study of memory CD4+ T cells and cytomegalovirus serostatus. About the study: Of the healthy Belgian adults, under 10 were CMV seropositive and more than 20 seronegative.

Single viable CD3+CD4+CD8-CD45RO+ cells were sorted as the memory CD4+ T cells. CMV serostatus came from serum IgG against pp150, pp28, p38, p52. The length of the CDR3 is 16 residues. Germline V gives CDR1 KGHSH, CDR2 LQKENI. The V and J ends lost 3 bases and 4 bases respectively, with 18 bases between them. The receptor's source is an adult in good health and CMV-seropositive. Sequencing was done on a sample of memory CD4+ T cells from blood. This sequence joins TRBV18 and TRBJ1-1, with D uncertain. In nucleotides, the CDR3 is TGTGCCAGCTCACCGCAACCGCAAGTGGTAGGCACTGAAGCTTTCTTT. Its protein product is CASSPQPQVVGTEAFF.